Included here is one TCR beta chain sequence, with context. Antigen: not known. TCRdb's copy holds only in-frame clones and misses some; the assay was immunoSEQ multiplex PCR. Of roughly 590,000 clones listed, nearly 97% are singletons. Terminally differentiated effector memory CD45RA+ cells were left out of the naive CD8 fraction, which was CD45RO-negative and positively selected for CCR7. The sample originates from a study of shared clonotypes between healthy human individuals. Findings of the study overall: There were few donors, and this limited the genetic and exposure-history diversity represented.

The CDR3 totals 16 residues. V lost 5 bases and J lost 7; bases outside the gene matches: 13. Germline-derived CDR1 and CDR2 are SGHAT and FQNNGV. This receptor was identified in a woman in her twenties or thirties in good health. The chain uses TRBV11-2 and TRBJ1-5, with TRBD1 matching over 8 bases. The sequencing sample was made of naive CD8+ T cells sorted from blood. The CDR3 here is CASSPTPTGEGQPQHF. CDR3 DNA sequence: TGTGCCAGCAGCCCGACCCCGACAGGGGAGGGACAGCCCCAGCATTTT. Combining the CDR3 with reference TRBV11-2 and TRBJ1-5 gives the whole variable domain EAGVAQSPRYKIIEKRQSVAFWCNPISGHATLYWYQQILGQGPKLLIQFQNNGVVDDSQLPKDRFSAERLKGVDSTLKIQPAKLEDSAVYLCASSPTPTGEGQPQHFGDGTRLSIL.